A selection of T cell receptor beta chains follows, all from one sample in a study of OX40 agonist ivuxolimab in advanced cancers. Data came from immunoSEQ multiplex PCR; TCRdb stores just in-frame clones and leaves some out. The repertoire holds approximately 60,000 clones, with 84% as singletons. The sequenced sample was CD4+ or CD8+ T cells sorted from blood, obtained in a trial of the OX40 agonist ivuxolimab. The receptors shown here come from an adult with an advanced solid tumor such as melanoma, head and neck, liver or kidney cancer. Each CDR3 is given with its conserved first and last residue. Fields, in order: J gene, V gene, CDR3 protein.

TRBJ2-7,TRBV21-1,CASSKELSRGREQYF
TRBJ1-5,TRBV6-1,CASSEGRGNQPQHF
TRBJ2-1,TRBV7-3,CASSSASGLTGEQFF
TRBJ2-1,TRBV12-5,CASGLVLSYSTGQGYNEQFF
TRBJ1-1,TRBV9,CASSPGDDTEAFF
TRBJ2-1,TRBV7-9,CASSPHWGTYNEQFF
TRBJ2-2,TRBV9,CASSKGLAGPFTGELFF
TRBJ1-2,TRBV11-1,CASSSRTGGVYGYTF
TRBJ2-2,TRBV4-3,CASSQGRRIGELFF
TRBJ1-5,TRBV6-5,CASSYSGNSPQHF
TRBJ2-5,TRBV4-1,CASSQDLETQYF
TRBJ2-1,TRBV5-4,CASSNALAAYNEQFF
TRBJ2-1,TRBV11-3,CASSLGGQGSYNEQFF
TRBJ1-5,TRBV7-2,CASSLASGFNQPQHF
TRBJ2-1,TRBV7-3,CASSLEGLSAEQFF
TRBJ1-4,TRBV30,CAWSRQPNEKLFF
TRBJ2-1,TRBV7-6,CASSLGALAYNEQFF
TRBJ2-3,TRBV10-3,CATQLAGVTDTQYF
TRBJ2-1,TRBV6-5,CASSYSIINPYNEQFF
TRBJ2-7,TRBV5-1,CASSWMGGSSYERYF
TRBJ1-1,TRBV28,CASSHGSRMAFF
TRBJ1-6,TRBV18,CASSPEGGSSSPLHF
TRBJ1-2,TRBV5-4,CASSQASLRDRGNGYTF
TRBJ2-5,TRBV18,CASSPADIGETQYF
TRBJ2-1,TRBV9,CASSVHIGGRARGDNEQFF
TRBJ1-1,TRBV12-5,CASGLVPNLDTEAFF
TRBJ1-6,TRBV2,CASTMEGSNSPLHF
TRBJ2-3,TRBV4-3,CASSQVVTGGSTDTQYF
TRBJ2-7,TRBV30,CAWGVGQGAKEQYF
TRBJ1-1,TRBV7-2,CASSTKLYTEAFF
TRBJ2-5,TRBV10-2,CASRAGPGETQYF
TRBJ2-3,TRBV9,CASSVARRDTDTQYF
TRBJ1-1,TRBV7-9,CASSLALAARNGEAFF
TRBJ2-4,TRBV9,CASSAGGIAKNIQYF
.,TRBV19,CATGHPPLYEQYF
TRBJ1-1,TRBV6-5,CASSYAGTVNTEAFF
TRBJ1-1,TRBV29-1,CSAGPGGWDTEAFF
TRBJ2-6,TRBV5-4,CASSQQGRGANVLTF
TRBJ2-7,TRBV5-4,CASSLQGQLSEQYF
TRBJ2-5,TRBV5-1,CASSPRVAVHQETQYF
TRBJ2-1,TRBV7-3,CASSLFASNEQFF
TRBJ1-5,TRBV11-3,CASSLGSGQPQHF
TRBJ2-5,TRBV6-1,CASSEIKETQYF
TRBJ2-6,TRBV18,CASSPWSGSGANVLTF
TRBJ2-6,TRBV4-3,CASSQVGTGSGANVLTF
TRBJ2-3,TRBV9,CASSVDAGTAFTDTQYF
TRBJ2-7,TRBV7-2,CASVTGTSTYEQYF
TRBJ2-1,TRBV19,CASSGRDRDYNEQFF
TRBJ2-7,TRBV20-1,CSMGHEQYF
TRBJ2-4,TRBV5-1,CASSFGGGVAKNIQYF
TRBJ1-4,TRBV2,CASSRTWGEKLFF
TRBJ1-2,TRBV27,CASKGTDRALYGYTF
TRBJ1-2,TRBV5-4,CASSSTSAGYTF
TRBJ2-1,TRBV6-5,CASNPSGSNEQFF
TRBJ1-4,TRBV5-1,CASSLKEGREKLFF